The entry below describes one T cell receptor (beta chain). Its antigen is not identified. Here immunoSEQ multiplex PCR was the method, and the copy in TCRdb shows in-frame clones only, minus some. Among 130,000 to 150,000 clones listed, about 90% were seen once. This sample stems from a study of T cell responses to AZD1222 COVID-19 vaccine. About the research overall: Pooling covered second doses at about 4 or about 12 weeks. Study-wide points: Sampling captured repertoires only after the peak T cell response.

The CDR3 length is 15 residues. The germline CDR1 and CDR2 sequences are MGHRA and YSYEKL. V lost 0 bases to trimming and J lost 4 bases, with 12 bases between them. This TCR came from an adult in good health. The chain combines TRBV4-1 with TRBJ1-1; D uncertain. The source material was peripheral blood, sampled on day 0 of AZD1222 vaccination. The CDR3 spells CASSQDSGSGTEAFF. DNA for the CDR3: TGCGCCAGCAGCCAAGATTCGGGATCGGGCACTGAAGCTTTCTTT.